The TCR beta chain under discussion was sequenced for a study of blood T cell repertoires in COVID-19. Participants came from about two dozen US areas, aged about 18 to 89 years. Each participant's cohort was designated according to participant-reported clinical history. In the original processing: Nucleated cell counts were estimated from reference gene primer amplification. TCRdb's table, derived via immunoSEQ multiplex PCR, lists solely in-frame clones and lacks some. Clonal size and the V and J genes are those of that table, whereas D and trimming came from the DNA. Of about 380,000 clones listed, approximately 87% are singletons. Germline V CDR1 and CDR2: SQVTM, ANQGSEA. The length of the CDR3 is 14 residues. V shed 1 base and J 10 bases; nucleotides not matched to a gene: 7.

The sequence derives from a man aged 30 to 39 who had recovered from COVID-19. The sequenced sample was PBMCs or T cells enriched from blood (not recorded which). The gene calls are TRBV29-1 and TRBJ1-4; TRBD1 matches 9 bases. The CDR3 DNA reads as TGCAGCGTTGAAGTGGGGACAGGGCAGGGAAAACTGTTTTTT. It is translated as CSVEVGTGQGKLFF.